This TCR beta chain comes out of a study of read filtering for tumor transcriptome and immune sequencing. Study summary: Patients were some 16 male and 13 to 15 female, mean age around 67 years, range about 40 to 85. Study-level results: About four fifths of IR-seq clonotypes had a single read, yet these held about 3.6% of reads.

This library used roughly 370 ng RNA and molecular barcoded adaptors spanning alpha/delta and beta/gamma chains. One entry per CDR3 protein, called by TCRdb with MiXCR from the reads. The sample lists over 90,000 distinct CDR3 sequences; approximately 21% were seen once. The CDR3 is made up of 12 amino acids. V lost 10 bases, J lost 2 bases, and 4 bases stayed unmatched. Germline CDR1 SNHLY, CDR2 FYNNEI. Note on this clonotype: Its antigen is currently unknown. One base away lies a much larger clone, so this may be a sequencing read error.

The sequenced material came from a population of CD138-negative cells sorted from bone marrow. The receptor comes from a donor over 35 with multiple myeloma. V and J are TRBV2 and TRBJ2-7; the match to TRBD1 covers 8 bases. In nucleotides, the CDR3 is TGTGCCACCGGGACAGGTGCCTACGAGCAGTACTTC. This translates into CATGTGAYEQYF.